The TCR beta chain under discussion was sequenced for a study of CD8 T cell repertoires and HIV-1 epitope variants. Germline assignment: CDR1 MNHEY and CDR2 SMNVEV (reference sequence). This CDR3 has 13 amino acids. V lost 3 bases and J lost 1, with 6 bases in between. With respect to this clone: Other DNA sequences in this specimen translate into the identical CDR3.

Generated by immunoSEQ multiplex PCR, the TCRdb table keeps only in-frame clones and is missing some. The table lists more than 85,000 clones, almost 75% of them singletons, with around 24% in the top ten. The sequence was collected from a male donor with HIV. Sequencing was carried out using uncultured baseline CD8+ T cells from peripheral blood mononuclear cells (PBMCs). V gene TRBV27 combines with J gene TRBJ1-1; D perhaps matches TRBD1 (5 bases). In nucleotides, the CDR3 is TGTGCCAGCAGTTTTACAGGGAACACTGAAGCTTTCTTT. It specifies CASSFTGNTEAFF.